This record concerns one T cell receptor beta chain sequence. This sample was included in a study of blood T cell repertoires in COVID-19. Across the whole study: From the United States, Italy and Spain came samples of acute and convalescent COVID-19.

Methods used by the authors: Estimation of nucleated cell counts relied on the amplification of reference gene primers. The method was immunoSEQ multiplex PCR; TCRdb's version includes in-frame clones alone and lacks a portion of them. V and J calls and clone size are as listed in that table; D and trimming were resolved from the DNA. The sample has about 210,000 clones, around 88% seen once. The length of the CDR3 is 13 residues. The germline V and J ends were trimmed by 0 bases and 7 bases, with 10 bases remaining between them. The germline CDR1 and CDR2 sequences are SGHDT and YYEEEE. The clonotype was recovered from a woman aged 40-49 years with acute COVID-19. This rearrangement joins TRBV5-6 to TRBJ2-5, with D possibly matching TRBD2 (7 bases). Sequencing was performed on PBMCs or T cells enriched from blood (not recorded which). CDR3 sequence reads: CASSLGGGGTQYF. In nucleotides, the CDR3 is TGTGCCAGCAGCTTGGGCGGGGGCGGGACCCAGTACTTC.